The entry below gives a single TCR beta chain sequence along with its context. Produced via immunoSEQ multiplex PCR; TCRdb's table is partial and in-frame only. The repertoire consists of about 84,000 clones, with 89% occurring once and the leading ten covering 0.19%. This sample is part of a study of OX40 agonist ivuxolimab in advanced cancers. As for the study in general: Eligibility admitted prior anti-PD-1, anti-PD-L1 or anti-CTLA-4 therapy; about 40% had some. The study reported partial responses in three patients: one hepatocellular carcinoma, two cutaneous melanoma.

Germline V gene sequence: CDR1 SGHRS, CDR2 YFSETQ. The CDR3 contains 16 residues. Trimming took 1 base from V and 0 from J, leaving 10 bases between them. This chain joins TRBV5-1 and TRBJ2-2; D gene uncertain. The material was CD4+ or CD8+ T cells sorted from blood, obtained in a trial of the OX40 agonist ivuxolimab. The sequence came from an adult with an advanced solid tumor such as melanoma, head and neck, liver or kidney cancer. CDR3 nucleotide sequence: TGCGCCAGCAGCTTGCTTGTCGGTCCGAACACCGGGGAGCTGTTTTTT. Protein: CASSLLVGPNTGELFF.